This entry is about one T cell receptor beta chain. Original data processing: Counts of nucleated cells, estimated from reference gene primer amplification, were obtained. Here immunoSEQ multiplex PCR was the method, and the copy in TCRdb shows in-frame clones only, minus some. V, J and clone size are those of that table, while D and trimming were read from the DNA. The sample lists about 300,000 clones, 80% to 90% occurring once. Per the germline V gene, CDR1 is MDHEN and CDR2 is SYDVKM. Trimming took off 7 bases at V and 3 bases at J, with 22 bases between the two ends. The CDR3 covers 16 residues. The data were obtained in a study of blood T cell repertoires in COVID-19. The overall study: Acute and convalescent COVID-19 specimens originated in the United States, Italy and Spain.

This study enrolled people aged roughly 18 to 90 from under 25 US geographic areas. Cohort assignment relied on participant-reported clinical history. The V and J genes are TRBV28 and TRBJ2-7; D is undetermined. This receptor was obtained from a young man who had recovered from COVID-19. Sequenced: PBMCs or T cells enriched from blood (not recorded which). Here the CDR3 reads CASIPTRSFGNYEQYF. The CDR3, as DNA: TGTGCCAGCATCCCTACCCGGAGTTTTGGCAACTACGAGCAGTACTTC.